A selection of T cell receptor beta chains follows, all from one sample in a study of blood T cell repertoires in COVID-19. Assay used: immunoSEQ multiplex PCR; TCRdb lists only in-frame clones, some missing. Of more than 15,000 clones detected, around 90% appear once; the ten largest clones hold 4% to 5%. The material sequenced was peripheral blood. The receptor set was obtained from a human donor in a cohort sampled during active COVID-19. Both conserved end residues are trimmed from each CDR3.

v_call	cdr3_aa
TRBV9	ASSPPTRGPNTEAF
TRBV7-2	ASSSTSTSYNEQF
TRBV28	ASSSTGYEQY
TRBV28	ASSFGRVST
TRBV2	ASRQGYEQY
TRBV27	ASSLTRTSGGSSYEQY
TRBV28	ASTPRTGGAGANVLT
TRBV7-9	ASSSLDRGLYEQY
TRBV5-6	ASSSPSWGRADTQY
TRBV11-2	ASSFRGGGGQETQY
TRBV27	ASNRQGPNTEAF
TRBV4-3	ASSQSSGGRNQPQH
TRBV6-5	ASTERDTTNYGYT
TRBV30	AWHQVPYGYT
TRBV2	ASSGQFSGNTIY
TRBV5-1	ASRYSGSSYNEQF
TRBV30	AWSVGQGFSEAF
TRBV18	ASSTGTTTSNQPQH
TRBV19	ASSIGTGVYEQY
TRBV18	ASSPGQGPEKLF
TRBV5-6	ASSLVWTALPGTQY
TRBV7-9	ASSARGYGYT
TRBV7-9	ASSLVPGYEAF
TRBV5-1	ASSLDQGEQF
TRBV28	ASSLETGRSYNEQF
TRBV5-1	ASSLMDSSYNSPLH
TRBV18	ASSPPTAMNTEAF
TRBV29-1	SAGDRANTEAF
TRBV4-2	ASSQGPYGYT
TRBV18	ASSPPSEETQY
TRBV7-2	ASSEPGAGVGGELF
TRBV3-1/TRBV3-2	ASSQGVPGVGSPLH
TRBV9	ASSVDGQGRQPQH
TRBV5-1	ASSLEPSGSSYNEQF
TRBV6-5	ASSYSTGQGYEQY
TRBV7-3	ASSLGGSYPGELF
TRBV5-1	ASSLDSLRGGTDTQY
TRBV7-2	ASSSGTVGQPQH
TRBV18	ASSPRTGFPDTQY
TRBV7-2	ASSPGTGGEKLF
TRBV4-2	ASSQTGETQY
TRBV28	ASSFPRRRGQGTQY
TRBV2	ASSPGTGSTDTQY
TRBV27	ASSRDTVAKNIQY
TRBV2	ASTTSPGILNEQF
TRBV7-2	ASSIAVGGIYRNEQY
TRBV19	ASRDRSRVGSGNTIY